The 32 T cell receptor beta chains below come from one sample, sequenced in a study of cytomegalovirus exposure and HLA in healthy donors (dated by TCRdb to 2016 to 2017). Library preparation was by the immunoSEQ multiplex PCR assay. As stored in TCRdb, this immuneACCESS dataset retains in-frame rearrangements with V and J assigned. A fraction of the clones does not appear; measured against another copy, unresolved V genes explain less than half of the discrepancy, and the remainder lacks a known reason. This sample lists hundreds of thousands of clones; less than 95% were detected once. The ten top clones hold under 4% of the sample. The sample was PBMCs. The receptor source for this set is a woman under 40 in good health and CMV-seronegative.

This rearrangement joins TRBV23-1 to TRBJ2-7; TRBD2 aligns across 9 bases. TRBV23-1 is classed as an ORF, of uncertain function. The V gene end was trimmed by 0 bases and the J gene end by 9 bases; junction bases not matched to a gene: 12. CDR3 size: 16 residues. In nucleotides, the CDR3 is TGCGCCAGCAGTCAATCGGGGCGGGAGGGAAAATTTGGGCAGTACTTC. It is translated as CASSQSGREGKFGQYF.

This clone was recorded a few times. The CDR3 reads CASSQDRVNGGYTF. The CDR3 bases are TGCGCCAGCAGCCAAGATCGGGTCAACGGCGGCTACACCTTC. This chain uses TRBV4-1 with TRBJ1-2, with D hard to call. The germline V gene encodes CDR1 MGHRA and CDR2 YSYEKL. The CDR3 is 14 amino acids. V was shortened by 0 bases and J by 8 bases, with 13 bases between the two germline ends.

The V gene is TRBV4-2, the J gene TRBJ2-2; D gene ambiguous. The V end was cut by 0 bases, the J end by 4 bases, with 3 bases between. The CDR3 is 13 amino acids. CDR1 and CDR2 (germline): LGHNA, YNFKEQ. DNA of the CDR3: TGTGCCAGCAGCCAAGATCCCACCGGGGAGCTGTTTTTT. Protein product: CASSQDPTGELFF.

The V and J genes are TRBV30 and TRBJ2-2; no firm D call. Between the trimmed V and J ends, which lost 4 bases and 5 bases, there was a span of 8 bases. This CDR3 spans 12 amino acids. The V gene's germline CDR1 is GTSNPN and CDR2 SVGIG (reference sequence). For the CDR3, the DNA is TGTGCCTGGAACCTTGGGACCGGGGAGCTGTTTTTT. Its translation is CAWNLGTGELFF.

This CDR3 is CASSLGTGGYNEQFF. CDR3 DNA sequence: TGTGCCAGCAGCTTAGGAACAGGGGGCTACAATGAGCAGTTCTTC. This chain joins TRBV11-2 and TRBJ2-1; 8 nucleotides line up with TRBD1. V shed 1 base, J shed 3 bases, and the junction held 2 bases outside the gene matches. Germline CDR1 reads SGHAT; CDR2 reads FQNNGV. This CDR3 has 15 residues.

The CDR3 nucleotides read TGTGCCAGCAGTGGAATCACCTCGGACAGGGGCAGCGGAGAGACCCAGTACTTC. Its translation: CASSGITSDRGSGETQYF. The chain is built from TRBV25-1 and TRBJ2-5; 9 bases align to TRBD1. Germline CDR1 MGHDK, CDR2 SYGVNS. The CDR3 length is 18 residues. J lost 4 bases, V lost 4 bases, and 16 bases had no gene match.

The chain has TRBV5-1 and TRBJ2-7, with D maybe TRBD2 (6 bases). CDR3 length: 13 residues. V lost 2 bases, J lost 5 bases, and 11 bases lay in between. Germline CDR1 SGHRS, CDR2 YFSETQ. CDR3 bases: TGCGCCAGCAGCTTTACCTCTAGCGACGAGCAGTACTTC. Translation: CASSFTSSDEQYF.

CDR3 nucleotide sequence: TGTGCCACCAGCAGAGGGGCCATGAACACTGAAGCTTTCTTT. Amino acid sequence: CATSRGAMNTEAFF. The rearrangement uses TRBV15 and TRBJ1-1; D call uncertain. The germline gives CDR1 LNHNV, CDR2 YYDKDF (reference sequence). Trimming removed 1 base from V and 0 bases from J, with 6 bases in between. The CDR3 covers 14 residues.

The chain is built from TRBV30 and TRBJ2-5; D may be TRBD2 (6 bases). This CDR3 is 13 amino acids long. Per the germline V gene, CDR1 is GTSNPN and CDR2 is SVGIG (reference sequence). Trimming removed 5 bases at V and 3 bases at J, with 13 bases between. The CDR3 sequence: CAWGRDWKETQYF. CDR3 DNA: TGTGCCTGGGGAAGGGACTGGAAAGAGACCCAGTACTTC.

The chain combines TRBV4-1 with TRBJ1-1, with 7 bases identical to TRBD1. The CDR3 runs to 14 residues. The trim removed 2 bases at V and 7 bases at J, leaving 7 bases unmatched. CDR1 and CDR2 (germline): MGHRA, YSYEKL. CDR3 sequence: CASSQRQGSNEAFF. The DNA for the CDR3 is TGCGCCAGCAGCCAACGACAGGGTAGTAATGAAGCTTTCTTT.

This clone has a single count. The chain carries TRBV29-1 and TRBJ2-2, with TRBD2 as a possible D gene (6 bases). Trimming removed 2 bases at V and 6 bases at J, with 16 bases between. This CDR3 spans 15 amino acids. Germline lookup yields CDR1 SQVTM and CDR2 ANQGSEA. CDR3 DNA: TGCAGCGTTGAAACCTCGACTAGTCCGCCCGGGGAGCTGTTTTTT. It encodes CSVETSTSPPGELFF.

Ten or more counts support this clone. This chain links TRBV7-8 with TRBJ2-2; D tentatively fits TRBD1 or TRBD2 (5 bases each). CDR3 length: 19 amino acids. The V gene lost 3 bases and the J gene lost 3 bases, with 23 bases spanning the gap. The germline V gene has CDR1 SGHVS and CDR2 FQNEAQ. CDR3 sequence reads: CASSFPSRDPQWDTGELFF. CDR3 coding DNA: TGTGCCAGCAGCTTTCCCTCAAGGGACCCTCAATGGGACACCGGGGAGCTGTTTTTT.

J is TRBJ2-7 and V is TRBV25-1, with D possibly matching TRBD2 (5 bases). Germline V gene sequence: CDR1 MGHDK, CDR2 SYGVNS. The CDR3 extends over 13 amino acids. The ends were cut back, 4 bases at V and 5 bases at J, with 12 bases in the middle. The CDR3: CASSGPGMNEQYF. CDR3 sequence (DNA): TGTGCCAGCAGTGGTCCGGGAATGAACGAGCAGTACTTC.

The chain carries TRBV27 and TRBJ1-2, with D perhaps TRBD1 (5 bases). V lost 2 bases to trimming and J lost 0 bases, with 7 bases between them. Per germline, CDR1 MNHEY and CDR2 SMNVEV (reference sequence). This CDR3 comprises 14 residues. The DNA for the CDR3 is TGTGCCAGCAGTTTAGGGGGAACTAACTATGGCTACACCTTC. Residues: CASSLGGTNYGYTF.

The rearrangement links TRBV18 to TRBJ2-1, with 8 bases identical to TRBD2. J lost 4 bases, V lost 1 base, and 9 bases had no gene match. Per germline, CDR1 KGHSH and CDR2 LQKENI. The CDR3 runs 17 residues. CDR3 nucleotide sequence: TGTGCCAGCTCACCACTGGTCTCCCTAGCGGGTTACAATGAGCAGTTCTTC. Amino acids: CASSPLVSLAGYNEQFF.

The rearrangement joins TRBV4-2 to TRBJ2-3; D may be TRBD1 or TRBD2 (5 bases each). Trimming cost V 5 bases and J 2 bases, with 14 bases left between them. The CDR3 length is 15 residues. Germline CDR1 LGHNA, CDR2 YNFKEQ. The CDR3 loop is CASSGVGRNTDTQYF. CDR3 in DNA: TGTGCCAGCAGCGGTGTGGGACGGAACACAGATACGCAGTATTTT.

The CDR3 loop is CASSQETGQANYEQYF. For the CDR3, the DNA is TGTGCCAGCAGCCAAGAGACGGGACAGGCTAACTACGAGCAGTACTTC. The chain combines TRBV4-2 with TRBJ2-7; 8 bases align to TRBD1. Germline CDR1 LGHNA, CDR2 YNFKEQ. The CDR3 loop spans 16 amino acids. V lost 0 bases to trimming and J lost 3 bases; unmatched junction nucleotides: 7.

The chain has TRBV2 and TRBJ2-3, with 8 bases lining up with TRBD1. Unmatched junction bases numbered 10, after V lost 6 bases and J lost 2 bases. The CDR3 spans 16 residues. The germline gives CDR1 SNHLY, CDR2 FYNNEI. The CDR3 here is CASRGQVDWDTDTQYF. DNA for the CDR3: TGTGCCAGCAGGGGACAGGTAGATTGGGACACAGATACGCAGTATTTT.

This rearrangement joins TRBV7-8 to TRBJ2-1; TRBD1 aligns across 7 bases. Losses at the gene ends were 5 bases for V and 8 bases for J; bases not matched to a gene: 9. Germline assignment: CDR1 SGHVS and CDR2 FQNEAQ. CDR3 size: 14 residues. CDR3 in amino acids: CASSPSTGEHEQFF. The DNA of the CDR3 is TGTGCCAGCAGCCCAAGTACAGGGGAGCATGAGCAGTTCTTC.

The chain's CDR3 is CASSDGLAGYNEQFF. The CDR3 DNA is TGTGCCAGCAGTGATGGACTAGCGGGGTACAATGAGCAGTTCTTC. The chain is built from TRBV27 and TRBJ2-1, with 12 bases matching TRBD2. This CDR3 contains 15 residues. J gave up 4 bases and V 5 bases, and 3 bases lay outside the gene matches. Germline CDR1 reads MNHEY; CDR2 reads SMNVEV (reference sequence).

The CDR3 DNA follows: TGTGCCAGCAGCGATGCCCCGAAAAGGGAGCTGTTTTTT. Its protein product is CASSDAPKRELFF. V is TRBV9 and J is TRBJ2-2; unclear D gene. The V and J ends lost 3 bases and 9 bases respectively, with 12 bases between them. This CDR3 spans 13 amino acids. Germline V gives CDR1 SGDLS, CDR2 YYNGEE.

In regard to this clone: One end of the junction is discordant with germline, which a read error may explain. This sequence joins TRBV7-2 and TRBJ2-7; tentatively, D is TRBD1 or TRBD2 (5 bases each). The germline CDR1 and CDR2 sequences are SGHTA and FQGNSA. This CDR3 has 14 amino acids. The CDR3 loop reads CASNLAGGDYEQYF. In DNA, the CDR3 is TGTGCCAGCAACTTAGCTGGGGGTGATTACGAGCAGTACTTC.

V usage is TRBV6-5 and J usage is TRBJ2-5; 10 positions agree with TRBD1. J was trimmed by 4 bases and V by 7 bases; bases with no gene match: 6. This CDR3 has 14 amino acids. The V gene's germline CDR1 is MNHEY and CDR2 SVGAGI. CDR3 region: CASTGTGVIETQYF. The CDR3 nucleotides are TGTGCCAGCACCGGGACAGGGGTGATAGAGACCCAGTACTTC.

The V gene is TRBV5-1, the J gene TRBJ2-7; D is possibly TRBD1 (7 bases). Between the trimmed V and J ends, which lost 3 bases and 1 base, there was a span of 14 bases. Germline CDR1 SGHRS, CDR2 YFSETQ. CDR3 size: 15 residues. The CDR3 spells CASSWGQGGSYEQYF. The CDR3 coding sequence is TGCGCCAGCAGCTGGGGCCAGGGGGGATCCTACGAGCAGTACTTC.

As DNA, the CDR3 is TGTGCCAGCAGCGTAGCGGGAATGGAGACCCAGTACTTC. This encodes CASSVAGMETQYF. This chain links TRBV9 with TRBJ2-5; tentatively, D is TRBD2 (5 bases). The CDR3 totals 13 residues. Germline lookup yields CDR1 SGDLS and CDR2 YYNGEE. The V gene lost 0 bases and the J gene lost 5 bases, with 8 bases spanning the gap. The full variable domain, completed using reference TRBV9 and TRBJ2-5, is DSGVTQTPKHLITATGQRVTLRCSPRSGDLSVYWYQQSLDQGLQFLIQYYNGEERAKGNILERFSAQQFPDLHSELNLSSLELGDSALYFCASSVAGMETQYFGPGTRLLVL.

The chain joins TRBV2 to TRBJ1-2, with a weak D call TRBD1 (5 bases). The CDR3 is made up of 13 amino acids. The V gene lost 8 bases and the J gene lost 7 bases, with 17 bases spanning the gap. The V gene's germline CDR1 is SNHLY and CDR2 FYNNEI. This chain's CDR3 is CASPEGRRLGYTF. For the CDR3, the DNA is TGTGCCAGCCCCGAGGGGCGCCGCCTTGGCTACACCTTC.

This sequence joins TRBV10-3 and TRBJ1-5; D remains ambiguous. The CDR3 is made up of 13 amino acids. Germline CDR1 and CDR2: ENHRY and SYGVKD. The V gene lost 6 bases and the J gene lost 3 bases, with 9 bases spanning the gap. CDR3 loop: CAISDGNNQPQHF. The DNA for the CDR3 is TGTGCCATCAGCGACGGTAACAATCAGCCCCAGCATTTT.

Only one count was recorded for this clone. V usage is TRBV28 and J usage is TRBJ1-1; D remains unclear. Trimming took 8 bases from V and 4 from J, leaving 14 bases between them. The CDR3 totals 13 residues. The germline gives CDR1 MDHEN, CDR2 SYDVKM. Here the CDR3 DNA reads TGTGCCAGCCGGCCCCCGGGGATCACTGAAGCTTTCTTT. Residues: CASRPPGITEAFF. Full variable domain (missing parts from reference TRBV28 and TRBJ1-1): DVKVTQSSRYLVKRTGEKVFLECVQDMDHENMFWYRQDPGLGLRLIYFSYDVKMKEKGDIPEGYSVSREKKERFSLILESASTNQTSMYLCASRPPGITEAFFGQGTRLTVV.

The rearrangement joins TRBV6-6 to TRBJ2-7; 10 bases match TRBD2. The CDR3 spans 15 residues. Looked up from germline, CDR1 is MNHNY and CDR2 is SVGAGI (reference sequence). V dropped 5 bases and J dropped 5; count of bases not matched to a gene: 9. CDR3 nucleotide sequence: TGTGCCAGCAGTCTAAGCGGAGGACTAGCGGACGAGCAGTACTTC. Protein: CASSLSGGLADEQYF.

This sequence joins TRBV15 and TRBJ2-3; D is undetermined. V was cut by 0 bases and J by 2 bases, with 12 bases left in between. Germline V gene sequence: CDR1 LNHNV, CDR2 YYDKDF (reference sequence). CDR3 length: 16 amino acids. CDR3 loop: CATSRDLGLLTDTQYF. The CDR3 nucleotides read TGTGCCACCAGCAGAGATCTAGGCTTACTCACAGATACGCAGTATTTT.

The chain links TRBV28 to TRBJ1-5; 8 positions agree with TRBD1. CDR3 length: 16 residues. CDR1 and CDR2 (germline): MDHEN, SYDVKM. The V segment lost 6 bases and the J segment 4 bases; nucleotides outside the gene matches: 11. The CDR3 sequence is CASSPSGTGTNQPQHF. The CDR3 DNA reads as TGTGCCAGCAGCCCATCAGGGACAGGTACGAATCAGCCCCAGCATTTT.

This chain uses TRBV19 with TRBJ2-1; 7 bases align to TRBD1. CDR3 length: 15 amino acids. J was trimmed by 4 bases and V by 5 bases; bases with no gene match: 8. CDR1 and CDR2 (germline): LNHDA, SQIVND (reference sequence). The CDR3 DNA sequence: TGTGCCAGTAGTGTCCTAGACAGGGAATACAATGAGCAGTTCTTC. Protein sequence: CASSVLDREYNEQFF.